The 30 T cell receptor beta chains below come from one sample, sequenced in a study of T cell repertoires in cytomegalovirus infection. TCRdb independently ran MiXCR on the reads; one entry per CDR3 protein. The table includes about 260,000 distinct CDR3 sequences, around 8.7% detected once. Sample: PBMCs. Receptor source: a human donor in good health (CMV status not recorded). Some clones in this sample may be carry-over from other donors' samples.

To note about this clonotype: Being one base from a much bigger clone, this may be a read error. The chain uses TRBV7-2 and TRBJ2-1, with D perhaps matching TRBD2 (6 bases). Trimming removed 1 base at V and 5 bases at J, with 15 bases between. The CDR3 is 16 amino acids. Germline V gives CDR1 SGHTA, CDR2 FQGNSA. The CDR3 DNA reads as TGTGCCAGCAGCTTAGTCAGCGGGCTCATGGACAATGAGCAGTTCTTC. Protein product: CASSLVSGLMDNEQFF. Using reference TRBV7-2 and TRBJ2-1 for the parts outside the CDR3, the full variable domain is GAGVSQSPSNKVTEKGKDVELRCDPISGHTALYWYRQSLGQGLEFLIYFQGNSAPDKSGLPSDRFSAERTGGSVSTLTIQRTQQEDSAVYLCASSLVSGLMDNEQFFGPGTRLTVL.

Regarding this clonotype: Mismatch with germline at one junction end may stem from a read error. The V gene is TRBV7-6, the J gene TRBJ2-2; no clear D gene. Germline CDR1 reads SGHVS; CDR2 reads FNYEAQ. The CDR3 extends over 10 amino acids. The CDR3 loop is CDSSLGRVLF. CDR3 bases: TGTGACAGCAGCCTGGGAAGGGTCCTTTTT.

This clonotype has a count of ten or more. This CDR3 is CASRPSAGGAYEQYF. The DNA of the CDR3 is TGTGCCAGCAGGCCATCAGCGGGGGGCGCCTACGAGCAGTACTTC. The chain has TRBV6-8 and TRBJ2-7, with 9 bases identical to TRBD2. This CDR3 is built from 15 residues. Germline values: CDR1 MNHGY, CDR2 SAAAGT. Losses at the gene ends were 6 bases for V and 2 bases for J; bases not matched to a gene: 8.

The chain is built from TRBV28 and TRBJ2-7; perhaps TRBD1 as D (5 bases). The V gene's germline CDR1 is MDHEN and CDR2 SYDVKM. This CDR3 region has 14 residues. V dropped 1 base and J dropped 3 bases, with 10 bases sitting between them. CDR3 in amino acids: CASSLSDIGYEQYF. CDR3 in DNA: TGTGCCAGCAGTTTATCGGACATCGGCTACGAGCAGTACTTC.

Only a few counts were recorded for this clonotype. The chain carries TRBV19 and TRBJ2-3, with a weak D call TRBD1 (6 bases). Germline CDR1 is LNHDA and CDR2 is SQIVND (reference sequence). This CDR3 has 15 residues. V was pared by 9 bases and J by 2 bases, with 18 bases between. DNA of the CDR3: TGTGCCAGCGACAGGTACGGTTCGTCCACAGATACGCAGTATTTT. It codes for CASDRYGSSTDTQYF.

This clonotype appeared many times. V is TRBV7-2 and J is TRBJ2-5; no clear D gene. Deletions cut 5 bases from V and 5 bases from J, with 12 bases between. Germline values: CDR1 SGHTA, CDR2 FQGNSA. The CDR3 is 13 amino acids. The CDR3 bases are TGTGCCAGCAGCCAGGACCTCACGGAGACCCAGTACTTC. Protein sequence: CASSQDLTETQYF.

This clonotype has only a few counts. The chain carries TRBV20-1 and TRBJ1-1; D might be TRBD1 (5 bases). Germline V lookup: CDR1 DFQATT, CDR2 SNEGSKA (reference sequence). Trimming shortened V by 1 base and J by 7 bases, and 13 bases separated the two germline ends. There are 13 residues in the CDR3. In DNA, the CDR3 is TGCAGTGCTAGAGTCCTTGGGGGTTTTGAAGCTTTCTTT. Translated, it gives CSARVLGGFEAFF.

This clonotype showed up many times. This chain uses TRBV6-2 or TRBV6-3 with TRBJ2-2; weak D call: TRBD2 (6 bases). Germline values: CDR1 MNHEY, CDR2 SVGEGT. The CDR3 totals 14 residues. Trimming removed 8 bases from V and 4 bases from J, with 14 bases in between. The CDR3 nucleotides read TGTGCCAGCGGAGAGCGGGTGCGCACCGGGGAGCTGTTTTTT. Translation gives CASGERVRTGELFF.

This clonotype was seen only a few times. The J gene is TRBJ2-5, the V gene TRBV7-9; possibly TRBD1 or TRBD2 for D (5 bases each). With 1 base removed from V and 4 bases from J, the gap between germline ends came to 13 bases. The CDR3 extends over 15 amino acids. Germline V CDR1 and CDR2: SEHNR, FQNEAQ (reference sequence). The CDR3 sequence is CASSLGGIYLETQYF. In nucleotides, the CDR3 is TGTGCCAGCAGCTTAGGGGGGATCTACCTAGAGACCCAGTACTTC.

This clonotype was observed a single time. Mismatch with germline at one junction end may stem from a read error. This chain connects TRBV7-2 to TRBJ1-2; 11 nucleotides agree with TRBD1. This CDR3 is 15 amino acids long. Germline V gives CDR1 SGHTA, CDR2 FQGNSA. As DNA, the CDR3 is TGTGCCAGAAGCTTAGCCGGGACAGGGGGTCGTGGCTACACCTTC. Its translation: CARSLAGTGGRGYTF.

In the case of this clonotype: This sequence may be a read error, since a much larger clone differs from it by one base. The chain has TRBV6-1 and TRBJ2-3; 13 nucleotides agree with TRBD2. In germline, CDR1 is MNHNS, CDR2 SASEGT. The CDR3 contains 21 residues. CDR3 DNA sequence: TGTGCCGGCAGTGAAATGTGGGACTCGACTGGACTAGCGGGGGTCACAGATACGCAGTATTTT. Amino acid sequence: CAGSEMWDSTGLAGVTDTQYF.

This clonotype was counted at least ten times. This chain uses TRBV2 with TRBJ2-7, with D hard to call. Trimming took 6 bases from V and 5 from J, leaving 8 bases between them. The CDR3 is made up of 11 amino acids. The germline CDR1 and CDR2 sequences are SNHLY and FYNNEI. CDR3 amino acids: CASSQENEQYF. The CDR3 DNA reads TGTGCCAGCAGCCAAGAAAACGAGCAGTACTTC.

The sample holds many counts of this clonotype. This chain links TRBV5-1 with TRBJ2-3, with TRBD1 matching over 7 bases. In germline, CDR1 is SGHRS, CDR2 YFSETQ. V was pared by 2 bases and J by 0 bases, with 6 bases of the junction left unmatched. The CDR3 is 16 amino acids. Written as DNA, the CDR3 is TGCGCCAGCAGCTTTGGAGACAGGGCCAGCACAGATACGCAGTATTTT. This codes for CASSFGDRASTDTQYF.

This clonotype was seen only a few times. The chain carries TRBV2 and TRBJ1-4; 10 bases map to TRBD1. Losses at the gene ends were 6 bases for V and 8 bases for J; bases not matched to a gene: 6. The length of the CDR3 is 14 residues. The germline CDR1 and CDR2 sequences are SNHLY and FYNNEI. The CDR3 DNA reads TGTGCCAGCAGGATGAGGACAGGGGGGGAAAAACTGTTTTTT. Its protein is CASRMRTGGEKLFF.

This clonotype turned up a few times. This chain connects TRBV20-1 to TRBJ2-5; tentatively, D is TRBD1 (5 bases). The length of the CDR3 is 16 residues. The V end lost 0 bases, the J end lost 4 bases, and 18 bases lay between the germline ends. The V gene's germline CDR1 is DFQATT and CDR2 SNEGSKA (reference sequence). This chain's CDR3 is CSARDPAGSFRETQYF. In DNA, the CDR3 is TGCAGTGCTAGAGATCCCGCAGGGTCCTTTAGAGAGACCCAGTACTTC.

This clonotype was picked up many times. The genes are TRBV28 and TRBJ2-3; a weak D match, TRBD2 (6 bases). Germline V CDR1 and CDR2: MDHEN, SYDVKM. This CDR3 region has 16 residues. Between the trimmed V and J ends, which lost 3 bases and 1 base, there was a span of 14 bases. The CDR3 DNA sequence: TGTGCCAGCAGTTTCCAGGCGGGGCCCCGCACAGATACGCAGTATTTT. Translating gives CASSFQAGPRTDTQYF.

This clonotype was recorded many times. The V call is TRBV28, the J call TRBJ2-3, with D possibly TRBD1 on 6 matching bases. CDR3 length equals 16 residues. V dropped 5 bases and J dropped 3 bases, with 18 bases sitting between them. Germline V CDR1 and CDR2: MDHEN, SYDVKM. As DNA, the CDR3 is TGTGCCAGCAGTCCATTACAGGGTTGGGGGACAGATACGCAGTATTTT. It encodes CASSPLQGWGTDTQYF. Full variable domain (outside the CDR3, taken from reference TRBV28 and TRBJ2-3): DVKVTQSSRYLVKRTGEKVFLECVQDMDHENMFWYRQDPGLGLRLIYFSYDVKMKEKGDIPEGYSVSREKKERFSLILESASTNQTSMYLCASSPLQGWGTDTQYFGPGTRLTVL.

The rearrangement links TRBV7-3 to TRBJ2-3; 14 bases line up with TRBD2. Trimming removed 5 bases from V and 4 bases from J; junction bases left unmatched: 5. This CDR3 is built from 16 residues. Germline CDR1 and CDR2: SGHTA and FQGTGA. The chain's CDR3 is CASSIGTSGGADTQYF. CDR3 nucleotides: TGTGCCAGCAGCATCGGGACTAGCGGGGGCGCAGATACGCAGTATTTT.

Many counts were recorded for this clonotype. The chain links TRBV20-1 to TRBJ1-2; D gene unclear. Germline V gene data show CDR1 as DFQATT and CDR2 as SNEGSKA (reference sequence). V was shortened by 4 bases and J by 8 bases, with 14 bases between the two germline ends. The CDR3 runs to 12 residues. The CDR3 DNA reads TGCAGTGCTACTCCGCGCCTCGAAGGCTACACCTTC. Its protein is CSATPRLEGYTF.

This clonotype was counted only a few times. V and J are TRBV20-1 and TRBJ1-5; a weak D match, TRBD1 (5 bases). V lost 6 bases to trimming and J lost 4 bases, with 13 bases between them. Germline-derived CDR1 and CDR2 are DFQATT and SNEGSKA (reference sequence). The CDR3 is made up of 13 amino acids. CDR3 amino acids: CSAAQGVNQPQHF. CDR3 coding DNA: TGCAGTGCGGCCCAAGGGGTAAATCAGCCCCAGCATTTT.

This clonotype came up many times. V and J are TRBV6-2 or TRBV6-3 and TRBJ2-5, with no clear D. The CDR3 runs to 14 residues. Germline V gene sequence: CDR1 MNHEY, CDR2 SVGEGT. Between the trimmed V and J ends, which lost 1 base and 1 base, there was a span of 7 bases. The CDR3 DNA reads TGTGCCAGCAGTTACTTAACTACCCAAGAGACCCAGTACTTC. Its protein is CASSYLTTQETQYF.

This clonotype occurred many times. V and J are TRBV6-1 and TRBJ2-1; 8 bases fit TRBD2. Per the germline V gene, CDR1 is MNHNS and CDR2 is SASEGT. V was clipped by 5 bases and J by 3 bases; unmatched bases: 9. The CDR3 runs 16 residues. CDR3 sequence (DNA): TGTGCCAGCAGTACGGGGCGGGGGGCTCACTACAATGAGCAGTTCTTC. It yields the protein CASSTGRGAHYNEQFF.

At least ten counts were recorded for this clonotype. The V and J genes are TRBV24-1 and TRBJ2-4; D not certain. CDR3 length: 14 amino acids. Deletions cut 6 bases from V and 0 bases from J, with 8 bases between. The V gene's germline CDR1 is KGHDR and CDR2 SFDVKD. The CDR3 coding sequence is TGTGCCACCAGTAGGGCCTTAGCCAAAAACATTCAGTACTTC. Its translation: CATSRALAKNIQYF.

This clonotype appeared many times. The rearrangement links TRBV7-8 to TRBJ1-1; D gene ambiguous. V gave up 2 bases and J gave up 6 bases, with 13 bases separating them. This CDR3 region has 14 residues. Germline V gene data show CDR1 as SGHVS and CDR2 as FQNEAQ. The CDR3 coding sequence is TGTGCCAGCAGCTTATTTGAGGGATTGGCTGAAGCTTTCTTT. Protein: CASSLFEGLAEAFF.

This clonotype was seen repeatedly, ten times or more. The V call is TRBV7-2, the J call TRBJ2-2, with a weak D call TRBD2 (5 bases). Germline values: CDR1 SGHTA, CDR2 FQGNSA. This CDR3 is built from 13 residues. V lost 0 bases and J lost 13, with 12 bases in between. CDR3: CASSLADGVPLFF. The CDR3 DNA sequence: TGTGCCAGCAGCTTAGCGGACGGGGTGCCGCTGTTTTTT.

The table lists this clonotype with many counts. The chain joins TRBV6-1 to TRBJ2-3; D gene uncertain. Deletions cut 7 bases from V and 1 base from J, with 12 bases between. Germline CDR1 MNHNS, CDR2 SASEGT. CDR3 length equals 14 residues. The CDR3 reads CASNGPSGTDTQYF. The CDR3 DNA reads as TGTGCCAGCAATGGACCCTCTGGCACAGATACGCAGTATTTT.

This clonotype was picked up a small number of times. J is TRBJ2-6 and V is TRBV7-2; D is uncertain. The CDR3 sequence is 13 residues long. The germline V gene has CDR1 SGHTA and CDR2 FQGNSA. V lost 8 bases to trimming and J lost 2 bases, with 7 bases between them. CDR3 DNA: TGTGCCAGCTGGGTAGCTGGGGCCAACGTCCTGACTTTC. Translated, it gives CASWVAGANVLTF.

This clonotype showed up many times. V usage is TRBV7-2 and J usage is TRBJ2-3, with TRBD1 matching over 10 bases. Germline V gene data show CDR1 as SGHTA and CDR2 as FQGNSA. V shed 6 bases and J 0 bases; nucleotides not matched to a gene: 9. This CDR3 is built from 17 residues. The CDR3 spells CASRGQGTALSTDTQYF. As DNA, the CDR3 is TGTGCCAGCAGGGGACAGGGGACCGCCCTTAGCACAGATACGCAGTATTTT.

This clonotype was detected ten times or more. The chain carries TRBV11-2 and TRBJ2-2, with 15 bases identical to TRBD2. This CDR3 contains 17 residues. With 4 bases clipped from V and 5 bases from J, the junction kept 5 bases outside the gene matches. Germline-derived CDR1 and CDR2 are SGHAT and FQNNGV. DNA of the CDR3: TGTGCCAGCAGCTCGCTCGGACTAGCGGGAGGGACCGGGGAGCTGTTTTTT. Its protein is CASSSLGLAGGTGELFF. Full variable domain (missing parts from reference TRBV11-2 and TRBJ2-2): EAGVAQSPRYKIIEKRQSVAFWCNPISGHATLYWYQQILGQGPKLLIQFQNNGVVDDSQLPKDRFSAERLKGVDSTLKIQPAKLEDSAVYLCASSSLGLAGGTGELFFGEGSRLTVL.

This clonotype appeared many times. The genes are TRBV7-2 and TRBJ2-7, with 7 bases that match TRBD1. Trimming cost V 6 bases and J 0 bases; bases outside gene matches: 5. In germline, CDR1 is SGHTA, CDR2 FQGNSA. The CDR3 loop spans 14 amino acids. CDR3 loop: CASSRDSLSYEQYF. As DNA, the CDR3 is TGTGCCAGCAGTCGGGACAGCCTCTCCTACGAGCAGTACTTC. The full variable domain, rest sourced from reference TRBV7-2 and TRBJ2-7, is GAGVSQSPSNKVTEKGKDVELRCDPISGHTALYWYRQSLGQGLEFLIYFQGNSAPDKSGLPSDRFSAERTGGSVSTLTIQRTQQEDSAVYLCASSRDSLSYEQYFGPGTRLTVT.